One sample yielded the 19 T cell receptor delta chains listed below, sequenced in a study of Vδ1+ human thymocytes. Findings and caveats of the study: Thymic TRG and TRD repertoires appeared highly polyclonal.

The template was reverse-transcribed extracted RNA. CDR3 amplicons came from multiplex PCR with pooled V-gene forward and constant-region reverse primers. TCRdb re-called clones from the multiplex PCR reads via CATT. The table has 50,000 to 75,000 delta-chain clones, about 16% seen once. Their specific antigens are unknown. The sequencing input was Vdelta1+ gamma-delta thymocytes from the thymus. As to subset: FACS-sorted CD3+ TCRalphabeta- TCRVdelta1+ TCRVdelta2- thymocytes. The receptor source for this set is a girl less than two years old who had congenital heart surgery.

Regarding this clone: A junction end diverges from the germline sequence, so it may reflect a read error. The chain carries TRDV1 and TRDJ1; maybe TRDD3 (6 bases). CDR3 length: 16 amino acids. Germline lookup yields CDR1 TSWWSYY and CDR2 QGS. In nucleotides, the CDR3 is TGTGCTCTGGGGGAAAGAGTGCGGGTGTGGGCCGATAAACTCATCTTT. Amino acid sequence: CALGERVRVWADKLIF.

As concerns this clone: The same CDR3 arises from other DNA sequences in this sample as well. V and J are TRDV1 and TRDJ1; 8 nucleotides align to TRDD3. V was clipped by 8 bases and J by 7 bases; unmatched bases: 36. CDR3 length: 22 residues. CDR1 and CDR2 (germline): TSWWSYY, QGS. The CDR3 protein is CALMNGDSYRAWGTRRVGKLIF. In DNA, the CDR3 is TGTGCTCTTATGAACGGGGACTCCTACCGGGCCTGGGGGACCCGCAGGGTGGGTAAACTCATCTTT.

Only a few counts were recorded for this clone. This rearrangement joins TRDV1 to TRDJ1; 13 bases match TRDD3. Looked up from germline, CDR1 is TSWWSYY and CDR2 is QGS. This CDR3 has 18 residues. The junction had 9 bases not matched to a gene; V was cut back by 4 bases and J by 1 base. CDR3 DNA: TGTGCTCTTGGGGCTCCTCACTGGGGGATACGGGGCACCGATAAACTCATCTTT. Protein: CALGAPHWGIRGTDKLIF.

V gene TRDV1 combines with J gene TRDJ1; 7 bases fit TRDD3. The V gene's germline CDR1 is TSWWSYY and CDR2 QGS. This CDR3 comprises 15 residues. The trim removed 3 bases at V and 10 bases at J, leaving 14 bases unmatched. The CDR3 nucleotides read TGTGCTCTTGGGGATCACAGTCGGGGGATGGGAGGACTCATCTTT. Protein sequence: CALGDHSRGMGGLIF.

The rearrangement joins TRDV1 to TRDJ1; 7 bases are a match to TRDD3. The CDR3 extends over 16 amino acids. Losses at the gene ends were 1 base for V and 8 bases for J; bases not matched to a gene: 13. From germline, CDR1 is TSWWSYY and CDR2 QGS. CDR3 coding DNA: TGTGCTCTTGGGGAACCCCGATGTACTGGGGATTTGAAACTCATCTTT. Protein sequence: CALGEPRCTGDLKLIF.

Worth noting for this clone: It is unclear where the CDR3 begins or ends on the DNA, so no DNA is shown, and the CDR3 is as TCRdb lists it. The rearrangement uses TRAV29/DV5 and TRDJ1; the D segment call TRDD3 is taken from the table without a DNA check. CDR1 is NSMFDY, CDR2 ISSIKDK, per germline. The CDR3 has 23 amino acids, counting both end residues. The CDR3: CSVLLCSKRVLHLGDTDTDKLIF.

This clone was observed a few times. The V gene is TRDV1, the J gene TRDJ1, with D possibly TRDD2 on 6 matching bases. The CDR3 covers 19 residues. Per the germline V gene, CDR1 is TSWWSYY and CDR2 is QGS. Trimming stripped 2 bases from V and 0 bases from J, with 22 bases between. CDR3 sequence reads: CALGETRLPRLEYTDKLIF. CDR3 in DNA: TGTGCTCTTGGGGAAACCCGCCTTCCCCGACTCGAATACACCGATAAACTCATCTTT.

The J gene is TRDJ1, the V gene TRDV1, with 10 bases identical to TRDD3. Germline CDR1 TSWWSYY, CDR2 QGS. The CDR3 is 19 residues long. Trimming cost V 1 base and J 2 bases; bases outside gene matches: 13. The CDR3 sequence: CALGEPVIRGIRSTDKLIF. CDR3 coding DNA: TGTGCTCTTGGGGAACCCGTAATTAGGGGGATACGCTCGACCGATAAACTCATCTTT.

This clone was detected only once. V usage is TRDV1 and J usage is TRDJ1; D uncertain. This CDR3 contains 17 residues. The V gene's germline CDR1 is TSWWSYY and CDR2 QGS. Trimming took 3 bases from V and 0 from J, leaving 17 bases between them. The CDR3, as DNA: TGTGCTCTTGGGGAGGGACCCCGGAGAGAGTACACCGATAAACTCATCTTT. Translation gives CALGEGPRREYTDKLIF.

This clone was seen only a few times. This chain connects TRDV1 to TRDJ1; 9 bases are a match to TRDD2. The CDR3 extends over 23 amino acids. Germline CDR1 and CDR2: TSWWSYY and QGS. V dropped 5 bases and J dropped 0; count of bases not matched to a gene: 28. CDR3 amino acids: CALGNDLPTLVGTTPEYTDKLIF. For the CDR3, the DNA is TGTGCTCTTGGGAACGACCTTCCTACGTTGGTGGGGACTACTCCAGAATACACCGATAAACTCATCTTT.

V is TRDV1 and J is TRDJ1; 9 nucleotides align to TRDD2. Looked up from germline, CDR1 is TSWWSYY and CDR2 is QGS. The V segment lost 4 bases and the J segment 0 bases; nucleotides outside the gene matches: 15. The CDR3 is made up of 19 amino acids. CDR3 loop: CALGGAFLLSLEYTDKLIF. The CDR3 DNA reads as TGTGCTCTTGGGGGGGCCTTCCTACTCTCACTGGAGTACACCGATAAACTCATCTTT.

The chain joins TRDV1 to TRDJ1; D is ambiguous. Trimming cost V 0 bases and J 0 bases, with 35 bases left between them. The CDR3 length is 24 residues. Germline CDR1 is TSWWSYY and CDR2 is QGS. CDR3 residues: CALGELPPPGPPSLLLTYTDKLIF. CDR3 DNA sequence: TGTGCTCTTGGGGAACTTCCCCCACCTGGTCCTCCCTCCTTGCTGCTTACGTACACCGATAAACTCATCTTT.

There are a few counts of this clone. The chain joins TRDV3 to TRDJ1, with D tentatively TRDD2 (6 bases). The CDR3 is made up of 15 amino acids. V gave up 2 bases and J gave up 0 bases, with 16 bases separating them. CDR1 is TVYSNPD, CDR2 GDNSRS, per germline (reference sequence). CDR3: CAFLFLMRYTDKLIF. CDR3 nucleotide sequence: TGTGCCTTTCTTTTCCTAATGAGATACACCGATAAACTCATCTTT.

The chain recombines TRDV1 with TRDJ1; 13 bases map to TRDD3. Germline V lookup: CDR1 TSWWSYY, CDR2 QGS. J was trimmed by 5 bases and V by 5 bases; bases with no gene match: 29. The CDR3 contains 23 residues. The CDR3 protein is CALGTPVGLYLTGGYGHGDKLIF. The DNA of the CDR3 is TGTGCTCTTGGGACCCCTGTGGGGTTATACCTAACTGGGGGATACGGGCACGGGGATAAACTCATCTTT.

In the case of this clone: The junction and the germline gene differ at one end; a read error may be behind it. J is TRDJ1 and V is TRDV1; 12 positions match TRDD3. Germline CDR1 TSWWSYY, CDR2 QGS. This CDR3 is built from 22 residues. The DNA of the CDR3 is TGTGCTCTTGGGGAACGAGGATGGCGGGTACTGGGGGATACACCGTACACCGATAAACCCATCTTT. It yields the protein CALGERGWRVLGDTPYTDKPIF.

This clone was seen only a few times. This chain links TRDV1 with TRDJ1; 10 positions agree with TRDD3. The length of the CDR3 is 24 residues. Germline CDR1 is TSWWSYY and CDR2 is QGS. With 3 bases clipped from V and 0 bases from J, the junction kept 28 bases outside the gene matches. CDR3 sequence (DNA): TGTGCTCTTGGGGATTTGCAAATTTCCGATTGGGGCTACTGGGGGATGGAGTACACCGATAAACTCATCTTT. Translating gives CALGDLQISDWGYWGMEYTDKLIF.

This clone was counted only a few times. The chain has TRDV1 and TRDJ1; 10 bases are shared with TRDD3. The CDR3 covers 24 residues. Germline assignment: CDR1 TSWWSYY and CDR2 QGS. V shed 3 bases and J 1 base; nucleotides not matched to a gene: 29. CDR3 DNA sequence: TGTGCTCTTGGGGATTTTTCCCCGACTGGGGGATTTAGGAGCAACATACTCCCCACCGATAAACTCATCTTT. Residues: CALGDFSPTGGFRSNILPTDKLIF.

This clone was seen more than once but under ten times. The gene calls are TRDV1 and TRDJ1, with TRDD3 matching over 9 bases. The germline V gene encodes CDR1 TSWWSYY and CDR2 QGS. The CDR3 is made up of 25 amino acids. The J segment lost 3 bases and the V segment lost 0 bases, leaving 32 bases of the junction unmatched. CDR3 in amino acids: CALGELHHSYADSRGIPGGADKLIF. The DNA for the CDR3 is TGTGCTCTTGGGGAACTCCATCATTCCTACGCTGACTCTAGGGGGATACCTGGCGGGGCCGATAAACTCATCTTT.

V usage is TRDV1 and J usage is TRDJ1, with D perhaps matching TRDD3 (5 bases). CDR1 TSWWSYY and CDR2 QGS come from the germline V gene. Between the trimmed V and J ends, which lost 3 bases and 4 bases, there was a span of 27 bases. The CDR3 is made up of 19 amino acids. The CDR3 reads CALGECRNSPYWPVDKLIF. CDR3 DNA sequence: TGTGCTCTTGGGGAGTGCCGTAACTCCCCTTACTGGCCTGTCGATAAACTCATCTTT.